The clone carrying this TCR beta chain was seen repeatedly, ten times or more. With 3 bases removed from V and 6 bases from J, the gap between germline ends came to 16 bases. The CDR3 loop spans 15 amino acids. Germline lookup yields CDR1 LGHDT and CDR2 YNNKEL (reference sequence). Unique molecular identifiers were built into the TCRbeta library. TCRdb re-analysed the PCR reads in MiXCR, keeping a single row per CDR3 protein. Among 200,000 to 300,000 distinct CDR3 sequences listed, roughly a quarter were seen once. This specimen belongs to a study of T-cell reconstitution after alpha-beta-depleted transplantation in children.

This material consisted of PBMCs, mostly from graft donor cells, taken 360 days after TCRalphabeta/CD19-depleted stem cell transplant. The clonotype was recovered from a female patient between 2 and 15 years old who had a stem cell transplant for congenital amegakaryocytic thrombocytopenia, so the T cells may come from the graft donor. The chain joins TRBV3-1 to TRBJ2-3, with D hard to call. The CDR3 sequence is CASSHRVALVDTQYF. DNA of the CDR3: TGTGCCAGCAGCCATCGGGTAGCTCTGGTGGATACGCAGTATTTT.